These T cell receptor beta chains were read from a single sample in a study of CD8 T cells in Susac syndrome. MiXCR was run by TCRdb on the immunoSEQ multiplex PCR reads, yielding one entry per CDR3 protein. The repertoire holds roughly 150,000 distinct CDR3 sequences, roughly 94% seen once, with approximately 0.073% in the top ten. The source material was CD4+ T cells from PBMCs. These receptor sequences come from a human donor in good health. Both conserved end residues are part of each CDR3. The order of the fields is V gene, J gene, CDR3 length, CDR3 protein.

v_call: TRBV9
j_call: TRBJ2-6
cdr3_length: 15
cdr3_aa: CASSYRQGRANVLTF

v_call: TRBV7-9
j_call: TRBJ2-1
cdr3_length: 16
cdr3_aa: CASSERGTSGYNEQFF

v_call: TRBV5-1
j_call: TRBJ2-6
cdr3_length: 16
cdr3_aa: CASRNAGASGANVLTF

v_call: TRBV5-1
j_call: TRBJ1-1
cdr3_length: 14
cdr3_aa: CASSLAGRGTEAFF

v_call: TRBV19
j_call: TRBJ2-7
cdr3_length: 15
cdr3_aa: CASSTPGRGSREQYF

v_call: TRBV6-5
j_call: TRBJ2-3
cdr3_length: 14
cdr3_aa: CASSYGGAADTQYF

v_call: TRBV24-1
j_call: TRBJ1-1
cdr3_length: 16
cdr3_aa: CATSGGTGQGVAEAFF

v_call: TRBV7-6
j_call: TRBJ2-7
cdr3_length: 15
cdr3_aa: CASSPNQGFTYEQYF

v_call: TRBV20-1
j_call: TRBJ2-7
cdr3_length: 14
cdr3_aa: CSAPRAASGHEQYF

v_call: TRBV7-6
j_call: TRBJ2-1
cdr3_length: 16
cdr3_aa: CASSLDRTGAYNEQFF

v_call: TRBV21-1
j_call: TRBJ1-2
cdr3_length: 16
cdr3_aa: CASSKNRTGLDYGYTF

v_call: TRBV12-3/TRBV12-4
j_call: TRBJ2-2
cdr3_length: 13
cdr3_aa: CASSQTLTGELFF

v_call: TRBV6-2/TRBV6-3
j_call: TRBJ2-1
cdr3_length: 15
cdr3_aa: CASKVRLAGDNEQFF

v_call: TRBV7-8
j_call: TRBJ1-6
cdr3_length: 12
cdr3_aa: CASSFGESPLHF

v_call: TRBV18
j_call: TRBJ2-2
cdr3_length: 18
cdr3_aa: CASSPSTSGRTNTGELFF

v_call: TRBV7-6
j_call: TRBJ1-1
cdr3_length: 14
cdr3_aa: CASSFGPPNTEAFF

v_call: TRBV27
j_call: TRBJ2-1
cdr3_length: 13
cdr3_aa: CASSFFRDGGQFF

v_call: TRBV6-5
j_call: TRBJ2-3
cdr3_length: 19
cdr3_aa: CASSYGPLAGVSSTDTQYF

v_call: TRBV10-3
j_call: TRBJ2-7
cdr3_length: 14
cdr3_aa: CAISELTGEGEQYF

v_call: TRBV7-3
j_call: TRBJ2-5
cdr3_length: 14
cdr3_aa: CASSLGRGQETQYF

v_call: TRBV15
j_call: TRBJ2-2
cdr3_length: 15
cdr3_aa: CATSLGAVNTGELFF

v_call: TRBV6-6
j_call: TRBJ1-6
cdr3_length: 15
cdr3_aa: CASSRRTAGDSPLHF

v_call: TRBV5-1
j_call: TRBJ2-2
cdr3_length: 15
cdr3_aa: CASSPEQGATGELFF

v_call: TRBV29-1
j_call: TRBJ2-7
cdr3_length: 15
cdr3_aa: CSVGTTSGGFYEQYF

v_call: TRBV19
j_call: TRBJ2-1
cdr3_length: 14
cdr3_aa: CASSILPRDNEQFF

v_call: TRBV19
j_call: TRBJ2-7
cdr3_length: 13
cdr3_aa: CASSMGLIGEQYF

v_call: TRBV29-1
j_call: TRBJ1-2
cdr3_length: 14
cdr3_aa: CSVRDSINPYGYTF

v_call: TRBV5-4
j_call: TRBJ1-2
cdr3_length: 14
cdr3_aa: CASSLAVQSYGYTF

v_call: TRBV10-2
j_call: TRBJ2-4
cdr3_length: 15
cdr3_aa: CASSDPERAKNIQYF

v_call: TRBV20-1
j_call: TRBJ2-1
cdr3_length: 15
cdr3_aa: CSSNPGTGGSDEQFF

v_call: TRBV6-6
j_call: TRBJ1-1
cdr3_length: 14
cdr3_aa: CASSYQGRDREAFF

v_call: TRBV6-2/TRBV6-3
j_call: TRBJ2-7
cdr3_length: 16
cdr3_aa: CASSSGQGRFTYEQYF

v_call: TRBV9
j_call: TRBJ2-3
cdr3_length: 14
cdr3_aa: CASSVALPTDTQYF

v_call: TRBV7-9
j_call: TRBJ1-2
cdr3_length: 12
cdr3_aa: CASSREGYGYTF

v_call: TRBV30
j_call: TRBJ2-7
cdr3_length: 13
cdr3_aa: CACRRVSSYEQYF

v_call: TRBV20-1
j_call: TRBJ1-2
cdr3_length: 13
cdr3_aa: CSARRGQGDGYTF

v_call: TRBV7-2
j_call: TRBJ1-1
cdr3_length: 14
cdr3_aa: CASRIMSGQGEAFF

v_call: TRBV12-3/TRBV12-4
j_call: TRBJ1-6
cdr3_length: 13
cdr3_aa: CASRLDGNSPLHF

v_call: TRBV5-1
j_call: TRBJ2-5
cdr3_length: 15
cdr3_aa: CASSLGDPTPETQYF

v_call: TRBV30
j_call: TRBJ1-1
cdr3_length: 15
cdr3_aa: CAWRGQGIMNTEAFF

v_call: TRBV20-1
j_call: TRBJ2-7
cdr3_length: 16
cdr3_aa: CSASPRLAGLSYEQYF

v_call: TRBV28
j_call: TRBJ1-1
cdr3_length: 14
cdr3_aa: CASSSGRGNTEAFF

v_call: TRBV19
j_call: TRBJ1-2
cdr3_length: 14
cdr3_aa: CASSLQAGHYGYTF

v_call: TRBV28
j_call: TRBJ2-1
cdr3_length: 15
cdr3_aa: CASSLGGNKIHEQFF

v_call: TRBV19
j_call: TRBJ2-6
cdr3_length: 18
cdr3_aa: CASSRRDSLSSGANVLTF

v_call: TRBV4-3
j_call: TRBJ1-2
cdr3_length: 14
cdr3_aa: CASSQERTLYGYTF

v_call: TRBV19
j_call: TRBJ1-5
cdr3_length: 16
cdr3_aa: CASRKGQGELNQPQHF

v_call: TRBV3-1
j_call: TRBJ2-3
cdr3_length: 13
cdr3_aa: CASSPLVKDTQYF

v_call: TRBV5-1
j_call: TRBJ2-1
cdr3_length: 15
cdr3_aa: CASSPGPGGYNEQFF

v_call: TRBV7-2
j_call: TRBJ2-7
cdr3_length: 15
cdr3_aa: CASSPRDLSSYEQYF

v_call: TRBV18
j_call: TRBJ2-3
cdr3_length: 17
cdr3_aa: CASSPPGSGGSTDTQYF

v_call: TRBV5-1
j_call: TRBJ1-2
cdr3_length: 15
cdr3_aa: CASSSSGTGGSGYTF

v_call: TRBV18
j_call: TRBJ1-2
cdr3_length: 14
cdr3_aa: CASSPSRNSYGYTF

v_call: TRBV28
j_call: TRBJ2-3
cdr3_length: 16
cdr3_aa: CASSLLASGVTDTQYF

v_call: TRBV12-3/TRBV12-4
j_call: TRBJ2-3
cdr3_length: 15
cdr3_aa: CASSLGPGGPDTQYF

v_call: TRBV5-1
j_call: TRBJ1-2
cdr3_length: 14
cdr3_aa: CASSLEGSNYGYTF